This T cell receptor (beta chain) was sequenced for a study of cytomegalovirus exposure and HLA in healthy donors. Overall study: The platform used for the approximately 130 validation repertoires matched that of the 666 first-cohort repertoires, a later analysis reported.

Produced via immunoSEQ multiplex PCR; TCRdb's table is partial and in-frame only. This table has about 200,000 clones, roughly 81% appearing once. Study conclusions and caveats: According to a subsequent analysis, TCR clusters from the first cohort were inclined to appear together in the roughly 130 validation repertoires.

Note on this clone: Its specificity is not known.

The receptor was isolated from a woman aged 30 to 39 in good health and CMV-seronegative. The sequencing input was PBMCs.

The CDR3 DNA is TGTGCCATCCAAGCTAGGGACAGTTCCTACGAGCAGTACTTC. Amino acids: CAIQARDSSYEQYF. This rearrangement joins TRBV10-3 to TRBJ2-7, with 7 bases aligning to TRBD1. Germline CDR1 is ENHRY and CDR2 is SYGVKD. V gave up 8 bases and J gave up 1 base; unmatched junction bases: 8. CDR3 size: 14 residues.